A selection of T cell receptor beta chains follows, all from one sample in a study of technical replicates of blood from a few donors. The data were produced by immunoSEQ multiplex PCR, yet TCRdb's version contains in-frame clones alone and is incomplete. The sample lists 54,000 or so clones; roughly 94% were seen once. Sequenced material: T cells isolated from PBMCs. These receptors originate from a human donor in good health. The CDR3 runs from the conserved cysteine through the conserved F or W. The D gene is left open where the match is weak. Rows may omit the clone size; those that give it use once, few, many or a size class.

cdr3_aa cdr3_nt j_call clone_size d_call v_call
CASSPRQGNTEAFF TGTGCCAGCTCACCTCGACAGGGGAACACTGAAGCTTTCTTT TRBJ1-1 - TRBD1 TRBV18
CASSSTLRGSTDTQYF TGTGCCAGCAGTTCGACCCTCAGAGGGAGCACAGATACGCAGTATTTT TRBJ2-3 - - TRBV13
CASSLGQGLRTDTQYF TGCGCCAGCAGCTTGGGACAGGGCCTTCGCACAGATACGCAGTATTTT TRBJ2-3 - TRBD1 TRBV5-1
CASSYSGATEETQYF TGTGCCAGCAGTTACTCGGGGGCGACGGAAGAGACCCAGTACTTC TRBJ2-5 - - TRBV6-5
CASSVVGSRDLSTDTQYF TGTGCCAGCAGCGTAGTCGGATCCAGGGACTTAAGCACAGATACGCAGTATTTT TRBJ2-3 - - TRBV9
CASSPAAGDHEQYF TGTGCCAGCTCACCGGCCGCAGGGGACCACGAGCAGTACTTC TRBJ2-7 - - TRBV18
CASSRGTGITEAFF TGTGCCAGCAGTCGAGGGACAGGTATCACTGAAGCTTTCTTT TRBJ1-1 - TRBD1 TRBV6-5
CASSKDPGQGGYTF TGTGCCAGCAGCAAGGATCCGGGACAGGGAGGCTACACCTTC TRBJ1-2 - TRBD1 TRBV9
CAISESGTFYYGYTF TGTGCCATCAGTGAGTCGGGGACATTTTACTATGGCTACACCTTC TRBJ1-2 - - TRBV10-3
CASSYRANEQYF TGTGCCAGCAGCTACAGGGCGAACGAGCAGTACTTC TRBJ2-7 - - TRBV11-3
CASSFSQGILPGELFF TGTGCCAGCAGTTTTTCTCAGGGTATATTGCCCGGGGAGCTGTTTTTT TRBJ2-2 - - TRBV28
CASRSARTRGFNEQFF TGTGCCAGCAGATCTGCGCGGACTAGGGGATTCAATGAGCAGTTCTTC TRBJ2-1 - TRBD2 TRBV7-8
CASSLGQGATEAFF TGCGCCAGCAGCTTGGGGCAGGGGGCTACTGAAGCTTTCTTT TRBJ1-1 - TRBD1 TRBV5-1
CASSVTGGLSGEAFF TGCGCCAGCAGCGTGACAGGGGGCTTGTCGGGTGAAGCTTTCTTT TRBJ1-1 - TRBD1 TRBV5-1
CSARRDNEQFF TGCAGTGCTAGGCGGGACAATGAGCAGTTCTTC TRBJ2-1 - - TRBV20-1
CASSLTENSPLHF TGTGCCAGCAGCTTAACAGAGAATTCACCCCTCCACTTT TRBJ1-6 - - TRBV7-8
CATSNMASGANVLTF TGTGCCACCAGCAATATGGCCTCTGGGGCCAACGTCCTGACTTTC TRBJ2-6 - - TRBV15
CASSGRTGGSDNEKLFF TGCGCCAGCAGCGGACGCACAGGGGGCTCTGATAATGAAAAACTGTTTTTT TRBJ1-4 - TRBD1 TRBV5-1
CASSLLSARTRGVGSNQPQHF TGTGCCAGCAGTTTATTATCGGCCCGGACTAGAGGGGTCGGTAGCAATCAGCCCCAGCATTTT TRBJ1-5 - - TRBV28
CSVAGSGNTIYF TGCAGCGTTGCCGGGTCTGGAAACACCATATATTTT TRBJ1-3 - - TRBV29-1
CASSLGQGRHEQYF TGTGCCAGCAGCTTGGGACAGGGCCGGCACGAGCAGTACTTC TRBJ2-7 - TRBD1 TRBV7-9
CSVGDRGGTGELFF TGCAGCGTTGGGGACAGGGGAGGCACCGGGGAGCTGTTTTTT TRBJ2-2 - TRBD1 TRBV29-1
CSAAGTGRRNF TGCAGTGCCGCCGGGACAGGGCGCCGGAACTTT TRBJ1-1 - TRBD1 TRBV20-1
CASSPIGTQAPEQFF TGTGCCAGCTCACCTATTGGGACACAGGCCCCTGAGCAGTTCTTC TRBJ2-1 - - TRBV18
CASSLGRNGGPLGYTF TGTGCCAGCAGCTTAGGCCGAAATGGAGGGCCTTTAGGCTACACCTTC TRBJ1-2 - - TRBV7-9
CASSRHDRNSPLHF TGTGCCAGCAGTAGACATGACAGGAATTCACCCCTCCACTTT TRBJ1-6 - - TRBV6-5
CASSPLVRTGFTEAFF TGTGCCAGCAGCCCTTTAGTCCGGACGGGATTCACTGAAGCTTTCTTT TRBJ1-1 once - TRBV16
CASSLTGVPEAFF TGCGCCAGCAGCTTGACAGGGGTTCCTGAAGCTTTCTTT TRBJ1-1 - TRBD1 TRBV5-1
CASSPRKRTDDTEAFF TGTGCCAGCTCACCACGTAAACGGACAGACGACACTGAAGCTTTCTTT TRBJ1-1 - - TRBV18
CASSESGRYTEAFF TGCGCCAGCAGTGAGTCTGGGCGATACACTGAAGCTTTCTTT TRBJ1-1 - - TRBV10-1
CASSLVGTGLRDQPQHF TGTGCCAGCAGCTTAGTTGGGACAGGCCTCCGAGATCAGCCCCAGCATTTT TRBJ1-5 few TRBD1 TRBV7-6
CASSPTDRVNQETQYF TGTGCCAGCAGCCCCACCGACAGGGTGAACCAAGAGACCCAGTACTTC TRBJ2-5 - TRBD1 TRBV14
CASSVASGGNSYEQYF TGTGCCAGCAGCGTAGCTTCCGGGGGGAACTCCTACGAGCAGTACTTC TRBJ2-7 once TRBD2 TRBV9
CASSLKETRSYNEQFF TGCGCCAGCAGCTTGAAGGAGACCCGCTCCTACAATGAGCAGTTCTTC TRBJ2-1 - - TRBV5-1
CASSLDRLYTEAFF TGTGCCAGCAGCCTTGACAGGCTTTACACTGAAGCTTTCTTT TRBJ1-1 - - TRBV28
CASSYSGGGTEAFF TGTGCCAGCAGTTACTCCGGCGGGGGCACTGAAGCTTTCTTT TRBJ1-1 - - TRBV6-5
CASSFGQPSGYTF TGTGCCAGCAGCTTTGGACAGCCCAGTGGCTACACCTTC TRBJ1-2 - - TRBV7-9
CASSLISSENEQFF TGCGCCAGCAGCTTGATAAGTTCGGAGAATGAGCAGTTCTTC TRBJ2-1 - - TRBV5-1
CSVSARGNEKLFF TGCAGCGTTTCCGCCCGCGGTAATGAAAAACTGTTTTTT TRBJ1-4 - - TRBV29-1
CASSLTTGANVLTF TGTGCCAGCAGCTTAACTACAGGGGCCAACGTCCTGACTTTC TRBJ2-6 - - TRBV11-3
CASSSSRGQEYGYTF TGTGCCAGCAGTTCGAGCAGGGGACAGGAGTATGGCTACACCTTC TRBJ1-2 - TRBD1 TRBV6-6